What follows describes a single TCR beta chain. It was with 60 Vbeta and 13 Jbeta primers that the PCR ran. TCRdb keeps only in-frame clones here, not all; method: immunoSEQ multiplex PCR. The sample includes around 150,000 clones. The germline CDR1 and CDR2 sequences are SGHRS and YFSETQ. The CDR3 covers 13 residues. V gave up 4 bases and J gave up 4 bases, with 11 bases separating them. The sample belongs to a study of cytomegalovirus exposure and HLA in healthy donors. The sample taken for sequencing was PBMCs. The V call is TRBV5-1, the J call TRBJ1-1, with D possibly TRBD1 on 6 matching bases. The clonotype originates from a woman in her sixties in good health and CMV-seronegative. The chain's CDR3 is CASSGGFGTEAFF. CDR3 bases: TGCGCCAGCAGCGGGGGCTTTGGCACTGAAGCTTTCTTT.